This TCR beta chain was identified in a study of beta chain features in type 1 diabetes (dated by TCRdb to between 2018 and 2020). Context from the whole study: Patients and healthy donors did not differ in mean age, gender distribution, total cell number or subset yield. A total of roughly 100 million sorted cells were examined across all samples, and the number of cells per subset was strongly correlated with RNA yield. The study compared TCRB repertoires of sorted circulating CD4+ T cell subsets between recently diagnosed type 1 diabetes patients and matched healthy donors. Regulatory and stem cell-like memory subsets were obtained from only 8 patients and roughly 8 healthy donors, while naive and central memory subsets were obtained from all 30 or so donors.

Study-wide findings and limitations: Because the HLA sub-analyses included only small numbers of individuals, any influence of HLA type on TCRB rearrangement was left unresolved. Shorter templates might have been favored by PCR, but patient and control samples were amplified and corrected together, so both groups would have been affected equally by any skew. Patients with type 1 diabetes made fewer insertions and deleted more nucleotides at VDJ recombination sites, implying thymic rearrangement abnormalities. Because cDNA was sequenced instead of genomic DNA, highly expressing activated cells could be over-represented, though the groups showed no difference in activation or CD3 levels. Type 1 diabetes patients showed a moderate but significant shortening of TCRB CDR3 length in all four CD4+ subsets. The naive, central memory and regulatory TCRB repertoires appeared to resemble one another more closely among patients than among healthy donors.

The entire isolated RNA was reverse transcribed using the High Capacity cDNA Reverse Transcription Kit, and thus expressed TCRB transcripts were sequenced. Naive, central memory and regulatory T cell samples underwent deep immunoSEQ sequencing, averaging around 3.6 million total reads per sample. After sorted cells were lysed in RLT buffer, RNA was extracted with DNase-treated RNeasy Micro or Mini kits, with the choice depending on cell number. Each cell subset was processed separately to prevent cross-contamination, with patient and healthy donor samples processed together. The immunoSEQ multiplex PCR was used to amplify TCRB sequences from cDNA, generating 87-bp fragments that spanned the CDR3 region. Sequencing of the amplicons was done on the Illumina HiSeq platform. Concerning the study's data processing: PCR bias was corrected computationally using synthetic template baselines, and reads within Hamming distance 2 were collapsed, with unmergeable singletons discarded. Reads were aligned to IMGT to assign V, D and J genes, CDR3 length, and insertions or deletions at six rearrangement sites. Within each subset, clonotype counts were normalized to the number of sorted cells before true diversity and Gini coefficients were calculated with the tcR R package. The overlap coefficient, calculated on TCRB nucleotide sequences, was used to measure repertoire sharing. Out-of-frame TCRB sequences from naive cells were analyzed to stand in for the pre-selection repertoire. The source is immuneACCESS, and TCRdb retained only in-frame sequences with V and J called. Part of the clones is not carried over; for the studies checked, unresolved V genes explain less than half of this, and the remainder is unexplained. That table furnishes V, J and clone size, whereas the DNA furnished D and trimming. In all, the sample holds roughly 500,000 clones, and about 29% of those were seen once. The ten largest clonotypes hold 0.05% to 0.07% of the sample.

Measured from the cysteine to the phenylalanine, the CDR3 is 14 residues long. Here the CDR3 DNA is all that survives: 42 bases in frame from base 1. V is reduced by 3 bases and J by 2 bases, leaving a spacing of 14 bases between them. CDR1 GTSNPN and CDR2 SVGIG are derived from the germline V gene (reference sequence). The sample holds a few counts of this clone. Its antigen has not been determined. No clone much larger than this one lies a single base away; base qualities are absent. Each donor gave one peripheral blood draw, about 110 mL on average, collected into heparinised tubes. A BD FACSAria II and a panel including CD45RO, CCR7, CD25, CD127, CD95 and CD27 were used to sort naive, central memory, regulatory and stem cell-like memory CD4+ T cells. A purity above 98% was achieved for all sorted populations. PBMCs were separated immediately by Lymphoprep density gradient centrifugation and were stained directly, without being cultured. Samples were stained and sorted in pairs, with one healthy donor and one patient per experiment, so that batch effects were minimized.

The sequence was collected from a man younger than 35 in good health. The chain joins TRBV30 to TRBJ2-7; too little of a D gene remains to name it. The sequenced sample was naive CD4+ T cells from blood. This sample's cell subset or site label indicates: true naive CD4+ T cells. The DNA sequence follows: TGTGCCTGGAGCCACTTAAACAGCCCCTACGAGCAGTACTTC. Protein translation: CAWSHLNSPYEQYF.